The rows below give T cell receptor beta chains drawn from one sample of a study of PD-1 blockade in classical Hodgkin lymphoma. Data came from immunoSEQ multiplex PCR; TCRdb stores just in-frame clones and leaves some out. The sample carries about 24,000 clones, less than 75% recorded once. Specimen: peripheral blood mononuclear cells (PBMCs), collected before the fourth cycle of nivolumab. Every receptor here comes from a human donor with classical Hodgkin lymphoma. CDR3s leave out the opening cysteine and the closing phenylalanine or tryptophan. Each record gives: V gene, J gene, CDR3 protein.

TRBV28,TRBJ1-1,ASSLSAGYTRKGAF
TRBV28,TRBJ2-6,ASHRGGGANVLT
TRBV19,TRBJ1-5,ASSSGGVDQPQH
TRBV5-1,TRBJ1-2,ASSWGGGDYGYT
TRBV7-2,TRBJ1-1,ASSLVLRGFFSEAF
TRBV2,TRBJ1-2,ATSKDTYGYT
TRBV5-8,TRBJ1-1,ASSSYTEAF
TRBV7-3,TRBJ1-6,ASSLNGRYSPLH
TRBV9,TRBJ2-2,ASSPSGGTNTGELF
TRBV7-9,TRBJ1-2,ASGSFDGYT
TRBV28,TRBJ2-7,ASSLTGRGKGYEQY
TRBV2,TRBJ2-1,ASSGYNEQF
TRBV5-5,TRBJ2-5,ASSLDLRQVETQY
TRBV7-9,TRBJ1-1,ASSWRVGQEGVNTEAF
TRBV6-6,TRBJ2-1,ASTITGTSFNEQF
TRBV19,TRBJ1-2,ASSISPYLAPANYGYT
TRBV7-2,TRBJ1-4,ASSLDLARELF
TRBV5-1,TRBJ2-5,ASSLKTQY
TRBV6-5,TRBJ2-7,ASSVLDGPYEQY
TRBV15,TRBJ2-1,ATSRDQTGVREQF
TRBV27,TRBJ1-4,ASCRTTNEKLF
TRBV5-8,TRBJ1-6,ASTTGTGAYNSPLH
TRBV7-2,TRBJ1-6,ASSPQGTGNSPLH
TRBV19,TRBJ1-2,ASRTGEGTYGYT
TRBV30,TRBJ2-7,AWSVMGYEQY
TRBV5-6,TRBJ1-6,ASSFGRTNPYGSPLH
TRBV5-8,TRBJ2-7,ASSNGGIYEQY
TRBV5-1,TRBJ2-5,ASSSSGRSPQGETQY
TRBV28,TRBJ2-1,ASSSPDEQF
TRBV7-2,TRBJ1-2,ASSQGSPSTPYGYT
TRBV4-2,TRBJ2-6,ASSQDAHNSGANVLT
TRBV28,TRBJ1-1,ASSLHQGAGTEAF
TRBV2,TRBJ1-4,ASSEIFGPNDEKLF
TRBV19,TRBJ2-1,ASSTRDRGSYNEQF
TRBV27,TRBJ2-1,ASSPLSGNNEQF
TRBV6-6,TRBJ1-5,ASSKERGLNQPQH
TRBV5-1,TRBJ2-1,ASSLIMGQGDNEQF
TRBV18,TRBJ2-6,ASSADSSGANVLT
TRBV18,TRBJ2-5,ASSPTGPETQY
TRBV5-1,TRBJ2-3,ASSLGQGSTDTQY
TRBV6-1,TRBJ2-3,ASSEVADTQY
TRBV6-1,TRBJ2-5,ASSEGTLWETQY